One sample yielded the 16 T cell receptor beta chains listed below, sequenced in a study of CD8+CD57+ T cells in acquired aplastic anemia. Genomic DNA templated the TCR beta VDJ and CDR3 profiling. TCRdb recomputed calls from the reads with MiXCR, one row per CDR3 protein. The sample contains some 130,000 distinct CDR3 sequences, 48% of which appear only once. Sequenced input: sorted CD4+, CD8+, or CD8+CD57+ T cells (not recorded which) from PBMCs. The receptor source for this set is a human donor in good health, serving as a control.

The chain combines TRBV25-1 with TRBJ1-1; a weak D match, TRBD1 (5 bases). CDR3 length equals 14 residues. Germline V lookup: CDR1 MGHDK, CDR2 SYGVNS. The V gene lost 6 bases and the J gene lost 3 bases, with 14 bases spanning the gap. CDR3 nucleotides: TGTGCCAGCAGCCAGGGCGGAAGGGACACTGAAGCTTTCTTT. The encoded protein is CASSQGGRDTEAFF.

The rearrangement links TRBV2 to TRBJ1-6, with 8 positions matching TRBD1. The CDR3 runs 15 residues. Unmatched junction bases numbered 6, after V lost 6 bases and J lost 5 bases. CDR1 SNHLY and CDR2 FYNNEI come from the germline V gene. As DNA, the CDR3 is TGTGCCAGCAGAGACGGACAGGGAGATAATTCACCCCTCCACTTT. Its translation: CASRDGQGDNSPLHF. Using reference TRBV2 and TRBJ1-6 for the parts outside the CDR3, the full variable domain is EPEVTQTPSHQVTQMGQEVILRCVPISNHLYFYWYRQILGQKVEFLVSFYNNEISEKSEIFDDQFSVERPDGSNFTLKIRSTKLEDSAMYFCASRDGQGDNSPLHFGNGTRLTVT.

Ten or more counts support this clonotype. The chain is built from TRBV4-2 and TRBJ2-3, with D perhaps matching TRBD2 (7 bases). Germline values: CDR1 LGHNA, CDR2 YNFKEQ. The CDR3 covers 16 residues. V lost 1 base to trimming and J lost 2 bases, with 13 bases between them. The CDR3 DNA reads TGTGCCAGCAGCCAAGGGAGGGGGGGCCCCACAGATACGCAGTATTTT. The encoded protein is CASSQGRGGPTDTQYF.

This clonotype was seen repeatedly, ten times or more. The chain combines TRBV19 with TRBJ2-3; a weak D match, TRBD2 (5 bases). Germline CDR1 is LNHDA and CDR2 is SQIVND (reference sequence). The CDR3 has 14 amino acids. Trimming left V 1 base short and J 2 bases short, with 7 bases between. The CDR3 DNA reads TGTGCCAGTAGTATAGGACTACTCACAGATACGCAGTATTTT. Its protein product is CASSIGLLTDTQYF. Full variable domain (remainder filled in from reference TRBV19 and TRBJ2-3): DGGITQSPKYLFRKEGQNVTLSCEQNLNHDAMYWYRQDPGQGLRLIYYSQIVNDFQKGDIAEGYSVSREKKESFPLTVTSAQKNPTAFYLCASSIGLLTDTQYFGPGTRLTVL.

The V and J genes are TRBV29-1 and TRBJ2-1; TRBD2 agrees at 12 bases. With 6 bases clipped from V and 6 bases from J, the junction kept 9 bases outside the gene matches. Per germline, CDR1 SQVTM and CDR2 ANQGSEA. The CDR3 sequence is 15 residues long. CDR3 in amino acids: CSVPTSGGPSNEQFF. CDR3 coding DNA: TGCAGCGTACCGACTAGCGGGGGTCCTTCCAATGAGCAGTTCTTC.

The chain carries TRBV7-8 and TRBJ2-5; 12 bases map to TRBD2. The germline V gene encodes CDR1 SGHVS and CDR2 FQNEAQ. The CDR3 runs 16 residues. Trimming removed 5 bases from V and 6 bases from J; junction bases left unmatched: 10. CDR3 in DNA: TGTGCCAGCAGCCTAATGACTAGCGGGGGACTTAAGACCCAGTACTTC. As protein: CASSLMTSGGLKTQYF.

This clonotype was detected ten times or more. The CDR3 spells CASSYPLQGGNYGYTF. The CDR3 DNA follows: TGTGCCAGCAGTTACCCTCTACAGGGAGGGAACTATGGCTACACCTTC. The V and J genes are TRBV6-5 and TRBJ1-2, with a tentative D call TRBD1 (6 bases). The ends were cut back, 2 bases at V and 2 bases at J, with 15 bases in the middle. Germline V CDR1 and CDR2: MNHEY, SVGAGI. The CDR3 loop spans 16 amino acids.

Turning to this clonotype: Its ends do not fully match the called genes, so a read error is possible. The chain combines TRBV10-3 with TRBJ2-7; 7 nucleotides align to TRBD1. Germline lookup yields CDR1 ENHRY and CDR2 SYGVKD. The CDR3 spans 16 residues. CDR3 amino acids: CASSLVVTGSTYEQYF. The CDR3 DNA follows: TGTGCCAGCAGTTTAGTTGTGACAGGGTCCACCTACGAGCAGTACTTC.

This clonotype was counted at least ten times. DNA for the CDR3: TGTGCCAGCAGGCCTTTGTCTCGGACAGGGGAATACTCACCCCTCCACTTT. Residues: CASRPLSRTGEYSPLHF. The rearrangement joins TRBV6-1 to TRBJ1-6, with TRBD1 matching 9 bases. After removal of 6 bases from V and 10 bases from J, the junction contained 16 bases not matched to a gene. The CDR3 consists of 17 residues. The germline CDR1 and CDR2 sequences are MNHNS and SASEGT.

This clonotype was observed a handful of times. Since a much larger clone is just one base distant, this may be a read error. V is TRBV12-3 or TRBV12-4 and J is TRBJ1-1; maybe TRBD1 (5 bases). Trimming took off 2 bases at V and 3 bases at J, with 10 bases between the two ends. This CDR3 comprises 14 residues. This CDR3 is CASSLRQTDTEAFF. DNA of the CDR3: TGTGCCAGCAGTTTAAGACAGACGGACACTGAAGCTTTCTTT.

Ten or more counts support this clonotype. V usage is TRBV12-3 or TRBV12-4 and J usage is TRBJ2-5, with 7 nucleotides matching TRBD2. The CDR3 has 14 residues. V shed 5 bases, J shed 4 bases, and the junction held 7 bases outside the gene matches. The CDR3 sequence is CASSRGTGGETQYF. The CDR3 DNA reads as TGTGCCAGCAGTCGGGGGACGGGAGGAGAGACCCAGTACTTC.

This clonotype occurred a few times. CDR3: CASSTLAGGYNEQFF. The CDR3 DNA sequence: TGTGCCAGCTCAACTCTAGCGGGGGGATACAATGAGCAGTTCTTC. The chain recombines TRBV18 with TRBJ2-1, with TRBD2 matching over 11 bases. Germline V CDR1 and CDR2: KGHSH, LQKENI. V shed 5 bases and J 4 bases; nucleotides not matched to a gene: 4. The CDR3 is 15 amino acids.

V gene TRBV29-1 combines with J gene TRBJ1-5, with 10 bases that match TRBD1. The germline CDR1 and CDR2 sequences are SQVTM and ANQGSEA. V gave up 7 bases and J gave up 6 bases; unmatched junction bases: 3. This CDR3 has 12 residues. The CDR3: CSARDRGQPQHF. In DNA form, the CDR3 reads TGCAGCGCCCGGGACAGGGGTCAGCCCCAGCATTTT.

The V and J genes are TRBV12-3 or TRBV12-4 and TRBJ1-2; 7 bases line up with TRBD1. This CDR3 comprises 15 residues. Trimming removed 4 bases from V and 5 bases from J; junction bases left unmatched: 10. CDR3 in DNA: TGTGCCAGCAGTTCAGACAGGGTTTTAGGGTATGGCTACACCTTC. Translation: CASSSDRVLGYGYTF.

This clonotype was recorded only once. V is TRBV11-1 and J is TRBJ2-1, with 9 bases fitting TRBD2. Looked up from germline, CDR1 is SGHAT and CDR2 is FQDESV (reference sequence). V gave up 0 bases and J gave up 9 bases; unmatched junction bases: 3. The CDR3 runs to 14 residues. The CDR3 coding sequence is TGTGCCAGCAGCTTAGCTAGCGGGGGTCTTGAGCAGTTCTTC. Protein sequence: CASSLASGGLEQFF. The variable domain in full, completed from reference TRBV11-1 and TRBJ2-1, reads EAEVAQSPRYKITEKSQAVAFWCDPISGHATLYWYRQILGQGPELLVQFQDESVVDDSQLPKDRFSAERLKGVDSTLKIQPAELGDSAMYLCASSLASGGLEQFFGPGTRLTVL.

Many counts were recorded for this clonotype. V is TRBV6-1 and J is TRBJ1-2; 10 nucleotides match TRBD1. V lost 10 bases to trimming and J lost 9 bases; unmatched junction nucleotides: 14. Germline V gene lookup returns CDR1 MNHNS and CDR2 SASEGT. The CDR3 is made up of 14 amino acids. This CDR3 reads CATRPGQGSTSYTF. The CDR3 nucleotides are TGTGCCACGAGACCGGGACAGGGGTCGACCAGCTACACCTTC.